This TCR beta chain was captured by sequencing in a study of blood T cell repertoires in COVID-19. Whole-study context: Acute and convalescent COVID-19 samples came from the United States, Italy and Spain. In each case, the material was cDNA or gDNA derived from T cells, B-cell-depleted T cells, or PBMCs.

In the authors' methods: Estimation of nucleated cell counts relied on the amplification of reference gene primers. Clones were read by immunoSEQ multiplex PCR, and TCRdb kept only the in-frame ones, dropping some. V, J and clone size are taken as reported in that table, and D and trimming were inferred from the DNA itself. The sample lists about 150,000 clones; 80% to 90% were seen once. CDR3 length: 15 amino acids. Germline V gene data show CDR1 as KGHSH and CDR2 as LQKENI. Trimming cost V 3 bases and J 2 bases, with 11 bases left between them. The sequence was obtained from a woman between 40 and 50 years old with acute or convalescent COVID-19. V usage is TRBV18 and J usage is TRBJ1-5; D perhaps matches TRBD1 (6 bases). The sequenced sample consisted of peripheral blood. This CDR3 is CASSPGRTGNQPQHF. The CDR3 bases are TGTGCCAGCTCACCCGGCCGGACAGGCAATCAGCCCCAGCATTTT. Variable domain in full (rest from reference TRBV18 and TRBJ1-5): NAGVMQNPRHLVRRRGQEARLRCSPMKGHSHVYWYRQLPEEGLKFMVYLQKENIIDESGMPKERFSAEFPKEGPSILRIQQVVRGDSAAYFCASSPGRTGNQPQHFGDGTRLSIL.